This is a list of T cell receptor beta chains from one sample in a study of blood T cell repertoires in COVID-19. Clones were read by immunoSEQ multiplex PCR, and TCRdb kept only the in-frame ones, dropping some. The sample lists about 91,000 clones, nearly 90% occurring once. Sequencing was carried out using peripheral blood. The receptors come from a man in his 70s with acute or convalescent COVID-19. CDR3s include the opening cysteine and the closing phenylalanine or tryptophan. The order of the fields is V gene, D gene, J gene, clone size, CDR3 protein, CDR3 DNA. D genes are given only for firm matches. Clone size, where shown, is once, few, many, or a class for clones that have expanded.

v_gene: TRBV28
d_gene: TRBD2
j_gene: TRBJ2-3
abundance: NA
CDR3aa: CASSSPGTMITDTQYF
CDR3nt: TGTGCCAGCAGTTCCCCGGGGACTATGATCACAGATACGCAGTATTTT

v_gene: TRBV20-1
d_gene: NA
j_gene: TRBJ2-3
abundance: NA
CDR3aa: CSASGTGRDTQYF
CDR3nt: TGCAGTGCTAGTGGGACCGGGAGAGATACGCAGTATTTT

v_gene: TRBV9
d_gene: NA
j_gene: TRBJ1-6
abundance: NA
CDR3aa: CASSGQSSNSPLHF
CDR3nt: TGTGCCAGCAGCGGACAGTCCTCGAATTCACCCCTCCACTTT

v_gene: TRBV28
d_gene: TRBD1
j_gene: TRBJ1-3
abundance: NA
CDR3aa: CASSLGDRVRNTIYF
CDR3nt: TGTGCCAGCAGTTTGGGGGACAGGGTTCGAAACACCATATATTTT

v_gene: TRBV19
d_gene: TRBD1
j_gene: TRBJ1-1
abundance: NA
CDR3aa: CASSSPTGPEAFF
CDR3nt: TGTGCCAGTAGTTCTCCGACAGGGCCTGAAGCTTTCTTT

v_gene: TRBV6-2/TRBV6-3
d_gene: TRBD1
j_gene: TRBJ2-7
abundance: once
CDR3aa: CASSPRGTGGAYEQYF
CDR3nt: TGTGCCAGCAGTCCCAGGGGGACAGGGGGCGCATACGAGCAGTACTTC

v_gene: TRBV29-1
d_gene: NA
j_gene: TRBJ2-2
abundance: NA
CDR3aa: CSVWISGAGELFF
CDR3nt: TGCAGCGTTTGGATTTCGGGGGCCGGGGAGCTGTTTTTT

v_gene: TRBV5-5
d_gene: NA
j_gene: TRBJ1-2
abundance: few
CDR3aa: CASSLAVTGSGGYTF
CDR3nt: TGTGCCAGCAGCTTGGCCGTTACAGGGTCGGGTGGCTACACCTTC

v_gene: TRBV5-1
d_gene: NA
j_gene: TRBJ1-1
abundance: NA
CDR3aa: CASSLEGIQSEAFF
CDR3nt: TGCGCCAGCAGCTTGGAGGGGATCCAATCTGAAGCTTTCTTT

v_gene: TRBV5-1
d_gene: TRBD1
j_gene: TRBJ2-7
abundance: NA
CDR3aa: CASSFEGLTGGKNEQYF
CDR3nt: TGCGCCAGCAGCTTTGAGGGCTTGACAGGGGGCAAGAACGAGCAGTACTTC

v_gene: TRBV10-2
d_gene: NA
j_gene: TRBJ1-6
abundance: NA
CDR3aa: CASSPGDSYNSPLHF
CDR3nt: TGCGCCAGCAGTCCAGGGGACTCCTATAATTCACCCCTCCACTTT

v_gene: TRBV29-1
d_gene: NA
j_gene: TRBJ1-3
abundance: NA
CDR3aa: CSVAGSSGNTIYF
CDR3nt: TGCAGCGTTGCAGGGTCATCTGGAAACACCATATATTTT

v_gene: TRBV5-1
d_gene: NA
j_gene: TRBJ2-1
abundance: NA
CDR3aa: CASSFFYDEQFF
CDR3nt: TGCGCCAGCAGCTTTTTCTACGATGAGCAGTTCTTC

v_gene: TRBV19
d_gene: TRBD2
j_gene: TRBJ2-3
abundance: NA
CDR3aa: CASSLSGAGTDTQYF
CDR3nt: TGTGCCAGTAGTTTGAGCGGGGCGGGCACAGATACGCAGTATTTT